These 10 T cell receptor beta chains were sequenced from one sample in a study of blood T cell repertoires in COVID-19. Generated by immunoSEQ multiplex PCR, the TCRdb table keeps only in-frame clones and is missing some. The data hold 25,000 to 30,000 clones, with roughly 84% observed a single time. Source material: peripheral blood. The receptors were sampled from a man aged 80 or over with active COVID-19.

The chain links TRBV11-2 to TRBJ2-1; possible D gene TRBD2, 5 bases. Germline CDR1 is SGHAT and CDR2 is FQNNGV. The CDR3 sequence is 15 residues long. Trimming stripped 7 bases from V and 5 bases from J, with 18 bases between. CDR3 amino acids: CASTPRRGLHNEQFF. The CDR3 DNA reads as TGTGCCAGCACCCCCAGGCGCGGACTTCACAATGAGCAGTTCTTC.

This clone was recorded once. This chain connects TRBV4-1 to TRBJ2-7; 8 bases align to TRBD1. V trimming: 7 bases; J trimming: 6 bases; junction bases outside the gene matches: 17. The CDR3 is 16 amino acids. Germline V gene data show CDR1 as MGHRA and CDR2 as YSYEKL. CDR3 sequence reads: CASTPSRTGPLGEQYF. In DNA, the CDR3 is TGCGCCAGCACTCCGAGCCGGACAGGGCCCCTCGGCGAGCAGTACTTC.

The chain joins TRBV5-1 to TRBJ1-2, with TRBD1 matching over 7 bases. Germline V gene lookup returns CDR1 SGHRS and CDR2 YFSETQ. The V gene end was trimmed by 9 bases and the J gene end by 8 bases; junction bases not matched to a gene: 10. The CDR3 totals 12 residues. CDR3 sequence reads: CATTGTGEGYTF. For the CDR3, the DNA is TGCGCCACGACGGGAACAGGGGAAGGCTACACCTTC.

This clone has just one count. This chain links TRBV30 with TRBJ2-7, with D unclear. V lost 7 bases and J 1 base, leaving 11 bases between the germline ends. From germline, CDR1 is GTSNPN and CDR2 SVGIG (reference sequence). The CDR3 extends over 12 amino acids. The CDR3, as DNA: TGTGCCTCCGCGACAAATTCCTACGAGCAGTACTTC. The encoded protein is CASATNSYEQYF.

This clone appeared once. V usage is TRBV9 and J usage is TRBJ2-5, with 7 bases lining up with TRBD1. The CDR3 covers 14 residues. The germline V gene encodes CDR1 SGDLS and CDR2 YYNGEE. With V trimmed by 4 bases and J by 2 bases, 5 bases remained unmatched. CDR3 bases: TGTGCCAGCAGCCCAGGACAGGTTCAAGAGACCCAGTACTTC. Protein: CASSPGQVQETQYF.

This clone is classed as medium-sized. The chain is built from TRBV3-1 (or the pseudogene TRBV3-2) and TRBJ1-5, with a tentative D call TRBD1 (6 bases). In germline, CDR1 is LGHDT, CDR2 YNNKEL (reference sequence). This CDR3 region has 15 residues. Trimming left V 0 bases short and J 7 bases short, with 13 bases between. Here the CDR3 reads CASSQDRTRGQPQHF. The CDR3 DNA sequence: TGTGCCAGCAGCCAAGATAGGACCAGGGGCCAGCCCCAGCATTTT.

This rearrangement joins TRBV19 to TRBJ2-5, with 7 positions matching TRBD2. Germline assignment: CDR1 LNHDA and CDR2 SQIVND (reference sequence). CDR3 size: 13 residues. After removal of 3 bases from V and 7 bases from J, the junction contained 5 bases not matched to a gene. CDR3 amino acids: CASSIGLEGTQYF. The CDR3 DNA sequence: TGTGCCAGTAGTATTGGACTAGAGGGGACCCAGTACTTC.

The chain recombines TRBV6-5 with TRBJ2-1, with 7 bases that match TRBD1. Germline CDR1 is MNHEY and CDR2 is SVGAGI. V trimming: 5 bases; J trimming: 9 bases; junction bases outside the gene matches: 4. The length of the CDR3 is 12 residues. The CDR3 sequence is CASSPDRLEQFF. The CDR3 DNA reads TGTGCCAGCAGTCCGGACAGGCTTGAGCAGTTCTTC.

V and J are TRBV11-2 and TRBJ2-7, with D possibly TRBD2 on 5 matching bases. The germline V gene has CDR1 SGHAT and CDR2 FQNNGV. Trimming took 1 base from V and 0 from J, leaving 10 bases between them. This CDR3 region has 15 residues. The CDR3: CASSLGTGNSYEQYF. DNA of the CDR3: TGTGCCAGCAGCTTAGGAACCGGGAACTCCTACGAGCAGTACTTC.

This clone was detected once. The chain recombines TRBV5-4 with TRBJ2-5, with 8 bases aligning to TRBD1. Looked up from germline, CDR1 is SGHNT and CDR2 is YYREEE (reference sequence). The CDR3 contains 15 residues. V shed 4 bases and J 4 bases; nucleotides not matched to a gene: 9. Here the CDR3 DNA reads TGTGCCAGCAGCCAAACTACAGGGGGAGGAGAGACCCAGTACTTC. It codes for CASSQTTGGGETQYF.